The source of this T cell receptor (beta chain) is a study of OX40 agonist ivuxolimab in advanced cancers. Turning to the study itself: Patients were treated with ivuxolimab, an agonistic anti-OX40 (CD134) antibody. Cancers in dose escalation were hepatocellular, melanoma, renal cell and head and neck.

Sequencing was performed with immunoSEQ multiplex PCR; in TCRdb, only in-frame clones are kept and a portion is missing. The table includes about 26,000 clones, more than 70% detected once. CDR1 SGHAT and CDR2 FQNNGV come from the germline V gene. V lost 0 bases to trimming and J lost 6 bases; unmatched junction nucleotides: 9. The CDR3 totals 19 residues. The chain uses TRBV11-2 and TRBJ2-1; 15 bases align to TRBD2. The sequence was obtained from an adult with an advanced solid tumor such as melanoma, head and neck, liver or kidney cancer. The sequencing here drew on CD4+ or CD8+ T cells sorted from blood, taken in a trial of the OX40 agonist ivuxolimab. The CDR3 DNA is TGTGCCAGCAGCTTAGATCCCCGGACTAGCGGGAGGGCCCTCAATGAGCAGTTCTTC. This gives the protein CASSLDPRTSGRALNEQFF.